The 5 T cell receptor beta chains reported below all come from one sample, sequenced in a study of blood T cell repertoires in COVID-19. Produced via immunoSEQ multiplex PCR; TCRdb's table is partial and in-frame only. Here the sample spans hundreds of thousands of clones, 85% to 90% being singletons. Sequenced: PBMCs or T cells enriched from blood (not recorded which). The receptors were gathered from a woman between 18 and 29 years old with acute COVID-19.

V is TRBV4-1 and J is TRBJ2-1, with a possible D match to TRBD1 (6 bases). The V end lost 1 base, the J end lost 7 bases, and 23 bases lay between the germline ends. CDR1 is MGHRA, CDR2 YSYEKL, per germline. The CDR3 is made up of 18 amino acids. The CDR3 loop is CASSQAGRTLTRGNEQFF. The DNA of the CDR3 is TGCGCCAGCAGCCAAGCCGGACGGACACTCACGAGGGGGAATGAGCAGTTCTTC.

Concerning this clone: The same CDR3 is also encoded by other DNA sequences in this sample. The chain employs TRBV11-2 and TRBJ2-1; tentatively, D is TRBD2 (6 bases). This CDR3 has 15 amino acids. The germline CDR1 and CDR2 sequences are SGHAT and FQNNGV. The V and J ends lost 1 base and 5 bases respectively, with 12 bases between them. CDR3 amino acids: CASSLGSGPHNEQFF. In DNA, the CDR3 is TGTGCCAGCAGCTTAGGGAGCGGGCCCCACAATGAGCAGTTCTTC.

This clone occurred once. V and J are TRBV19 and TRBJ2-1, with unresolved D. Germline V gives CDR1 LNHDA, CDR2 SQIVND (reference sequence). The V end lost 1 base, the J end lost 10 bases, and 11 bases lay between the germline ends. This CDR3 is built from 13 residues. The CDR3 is CASSIAKIREQFF. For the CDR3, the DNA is TGTGCCAGTAGTATAGCTAAAATCCGGGAGCAGTTCTTC.

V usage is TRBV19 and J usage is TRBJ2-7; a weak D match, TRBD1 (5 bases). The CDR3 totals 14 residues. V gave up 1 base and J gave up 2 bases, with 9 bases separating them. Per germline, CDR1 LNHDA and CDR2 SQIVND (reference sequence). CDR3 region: CASSIGVGAYEQYF. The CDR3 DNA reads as TGTGCCAGTAGTATAGGGGTAGGGGCCTACGAGCAGTACTTC.

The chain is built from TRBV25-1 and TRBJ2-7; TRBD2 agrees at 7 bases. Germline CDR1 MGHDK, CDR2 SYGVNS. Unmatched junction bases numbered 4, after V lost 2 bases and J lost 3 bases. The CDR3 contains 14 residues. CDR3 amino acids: CASSEMGGYYEQYF. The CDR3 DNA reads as TGTGCCAGCAGTGAAATGGGGGGGTACTACGAGCAGTACTTC.